Shown below are 9 T cell receptor beta chains from a single sample sequenced in a study of preoperative IRX-2 immunotherapy in early breast cancer (dated by TCRdb to between 2017 and 2020). The library was generated by the immunoSEQ multiplex PCR assay. This immuneACCESS table, as held by TCRdb, lists in-frame sequences with V and J called but not all clones. Of the missing ones, under half trace to an unresolved V gene in checked studies; the others have no known cause. Recorded for this sample are about 98,000 clones; about nine tenths of them occurred a single time. Together, the top ten hold roughly 2% of the sample. The treatment or condition label corresponds to: preoperative locoregional IRX-2 cytokine immunotherapy. Source: tumor tissue, taken after IRX-2 immunotherapy. The receptors stem from a human donor with breast cancer.

V gene TRBV28 combines with J gene TRBJ1-5, with D perhaps matching TRBD1 (6 bases). Trimming took 7 bases from V and 0 from J, leaving 10 bases between them. This CDR3 is 14 amino acids long. Germline loops: CDR1 MDHEN, CDR2 SYDVKM. In DNA form, the CDR3 reads TGTGCCAGCACATCGACAGGTAGCAATCAGCCCCAGCATTTT. Translated, it gives CASTSTGSNQPQHF.

This clone was detected once. The genes are TRBV11-3 and TRBJ2-7; 8 bases agree with TRBD1. Germline CDR1 reads SGHNT; CDR2 reads YENEEA. CDR3 length equals 15 residues. V trimming: 3 bases; J trimming: 1 base; junction bases outside the gene matches: 5. CDR3 bases: TGTGCCAGCAGCTTCGGACAGGGATTTTCCTACGAGCAGTACTTC. Translating gives CASSFGQGFSYEQYF.

The chain uses TRBV29-1 and TRBJ1-2, with 7 nucleotides matching TRBD1. V lost 5 bases and J lost 0; bases outside the gene matches: 6. This CDR3 comprises 14 residues. Germline lookup yields CDR1 SQVTM and CDR2 ANQGSEA. The CDR3 nucleotides are TGCAGCGTTCCAAGGGACAGCGCTAACTATGGCTACACCTTC. Its protein is CSVPRDSANYGYTF.

J is TRBJ2-7 and V is TRBV19, with D perhaps matching TRBD2 (5 bases). Germline V lookup: CDR1 LNHDA, CDR2 SQIVND (reference sequence). The CDR3 is 13 amino acids. V lost 10 bases to trimming and J lost 0 bases, with 13 bases between them. The CDR3 sequence: CATAAGVSYEQYF. DNA of the CDR3: TGTGCCACAGCAGCCGGGGTCTCCTACGAGCAGTACTTC.

V gene TRBV7-6 combines with J gene TRBJ2-3; the D is unclear. The CDR3 covers 15 residues. Germline V gene sequence: CDR1 SGHVS, CDR2 FNYEAQ. The germline V and J ends were trimmed by 3 bases and 4 bases, with 14 bases remaining between them. The CDR3 region has the DNA TGTGCCAGCAGCTTGGTTAGCTACCGGTCAGATACGCAGTATTTT. This gives the protein CASSLVSYRSDTQYF.

This clone has a single count. The chain is built from TRBV5-1 and TRBJ1-1, with D possibly matching TRBD1 (5 bases). The CDR3 is made up of 15 amino acids. Looked up from germline, CDR1 is SGHRS and CDR2 is YFSETQ. V was pared by 5 bases and J by 2 bases, with 16 bases between. The CDR3 loop is CASRVGARDNTEAFF. CDR3 sequence (DNA): TGCGCCAGCAGGGTTGGGGCCAGAGACAACACTGAAGCTTTCTTT.

This chain joins TRBV28 and TRBJ1-1, with D perhaps matching TRBD1 (6 bases). The CDR3 sequence is 14 residues long. The germline CDR1 and CDR2 sequences are MDHEN and SYDVKM. Between the trimmed V and J ends, which lost 5 bases and 0 bases, there was a span of 10 bases. The CDR3 loop is CASSAQGMNTEAFF. The CDR3 DNA reads as TGTGCCAGCAGTGCGCAGGGGATGAACACTGAAGCTTTCTTT.

The J gene is TRBJ1-5, the V gene TRBV6-8; the D is unclear. Trimming removed 0 bases from V and 5 bases from J, with 5 bases in between. Germline loops: CDR1 MNHGY, CDR2 SAAAGT. The CDR3 is 13 amino acids. The chain's CDR3 is CASSYSKDQPQHF. CDR3 bases: TGTGCCAGCAGTTACTCAAAAGATCAGCCCCAGCATTTT.

This sequence joins TRBV11-3 and TRBJ2-1; 7 bases map to TRBD1. Germline V gene data show CDR1 as SGHNT and CDR2 as YENEEA. With V trimmed by 2 bases and J by 7 bases, 8 bases remained unmatched. The CDR3 length is 15 residues. The CDR3 spells CASSLRKAGGNEQFF. The CDR3, as DNA: TGTGCCAGCAGCTTAAGGAAAGCAGGGGGTAATGAGCAGTTCTTC.